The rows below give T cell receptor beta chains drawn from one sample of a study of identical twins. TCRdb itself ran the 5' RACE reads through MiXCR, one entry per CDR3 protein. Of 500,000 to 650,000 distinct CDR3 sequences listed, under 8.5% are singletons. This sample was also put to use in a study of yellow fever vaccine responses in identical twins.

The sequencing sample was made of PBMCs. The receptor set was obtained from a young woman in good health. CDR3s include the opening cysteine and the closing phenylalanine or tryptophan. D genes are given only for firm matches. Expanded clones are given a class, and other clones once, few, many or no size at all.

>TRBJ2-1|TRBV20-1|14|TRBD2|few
CSARTSGGDNEQFF
TGCAGTGCTAGAACTAGCGGGGGAGACAATGAGCAGTTCTTC
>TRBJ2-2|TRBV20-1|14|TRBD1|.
CSVRTGFLTGELFF
TGCAGTGTCCGGACAGGCTTCTTAACCGGGGAGCTGTTTTTT
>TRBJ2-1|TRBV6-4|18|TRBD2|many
CASTPTSSSSGGIDEQFF
TGTGCCAGCACCCCCACTTCGTCTTCTAGCGGGGGCATAGACGAGCAGTTCTTC
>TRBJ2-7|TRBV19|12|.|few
CASSLPRREQYF
TGTGCCAGTAGTTTACCTCGGCGGGAGCAGTACTTC
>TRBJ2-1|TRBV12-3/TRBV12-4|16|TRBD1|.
CASSIDRASPYNEQFF
TGTGCCAGCAGCATCGACAGGGCCTCACCCTACAATGAGCAGTTCTTC
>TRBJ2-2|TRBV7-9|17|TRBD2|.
CASTLSPLAGGPGELFF
TGTGCCAGCACCCTCTCCCCCCTAGCGGGGGGGCCCGGGGAGCTGTTTTTT
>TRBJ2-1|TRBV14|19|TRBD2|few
CASSQVLTSGRGSYNEQFF
TGTGCCAGCAGCCAAGTATTGACTAGCGGGAGGGGATCCTACAATGAGCAGTTCTTC
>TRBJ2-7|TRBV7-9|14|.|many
CASSSPRDTDEQYF
TGTGCCAGCAGCAGCCCCCGGGACACTGACGAGCAGTACTTC
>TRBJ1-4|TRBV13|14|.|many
CASSLAEGNEKLFF
TGTGCCAGCAGCTTAGCTGAGGGAAATGAAAAACTGTTTTTT
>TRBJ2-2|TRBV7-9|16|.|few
CASSPREGGHTGELFF
TGTGCCAGCAGCCCACGTGAGGGGGGGCACACCGGGGAGCTGTTTTTT
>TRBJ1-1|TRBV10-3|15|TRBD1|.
CAISERGTGNTEAFF
TGTGCCATCAGTGAGCGTGGGACAGGCAACACTGAAGCTTTCTTT
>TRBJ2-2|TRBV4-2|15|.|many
CASSSRGWVTGELFF
TGTGCCAGCAGCTCAAGGGGTTGGGTGACCGGGGAGCTGTTTTTT
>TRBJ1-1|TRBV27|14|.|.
CASSLYTRNTEAFF
TGTGCCAGCAGTTTATATACTAGGAACACTGAAGCTTTCTTT
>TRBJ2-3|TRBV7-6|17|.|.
CASSLAQTGTSTDTQYF
TGTGCCAGCAGCTTAGCCCAGACAGGGACTTCCACAGATACGCAGTATTTT
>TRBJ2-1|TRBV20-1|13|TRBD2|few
CSARDPGGNEQFF
TGCAGTGCTAGAGATCCGGGGGGGAATGAGCAGTTCTTC
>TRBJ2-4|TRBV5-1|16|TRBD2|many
CASSLMASGGENIQYF
TGCGCCAGCAGCTTGATGGCTAGCGGGGGGGAAAACATTCAGTACTTC
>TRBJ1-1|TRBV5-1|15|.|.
CASSPAPGLNTEAFF
TGCGCCAGCAGCCCAGCCCCGGGACTGAACACTGAAGCTTTCTTT
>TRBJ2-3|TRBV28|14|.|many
CASSWGGGGKTQYF
TGTGCCAGCAGCTGGGGCGGGGGCGGAAAAACGCAGTATTTT
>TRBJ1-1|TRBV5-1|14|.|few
CASSLSGTNTEAFF
TGCGCCAGCAGCTTATCCGGGACGAACACTGAAGCTTTCTTT
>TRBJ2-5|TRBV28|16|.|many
CASSLLGYSSLETQYF
TGTGCCAGCAGTTTATTGGGGTATTCCTCCTTAGAGACCCAGTACTTC
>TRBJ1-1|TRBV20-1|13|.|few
CSVYRAPNTEAFF
TGCAGTGTTTACAGGGCCCCGAACACTGAAGCTTTCTTT
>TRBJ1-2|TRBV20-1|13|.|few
CSARLQRSYGYTF
TGCAGTGCTAGACTTCAACGGAGCTATGGCTACACCTTC
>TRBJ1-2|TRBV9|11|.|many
CASNGGAGYTF
TGTGCCAGCAACGGGGGGGCTGGCTACACCTTC
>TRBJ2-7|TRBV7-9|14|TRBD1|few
CASSYGQAWDEQYF
TGTGCCAGCAGCTACGGACAGGCTTGGGACGAGCAGTACTTC
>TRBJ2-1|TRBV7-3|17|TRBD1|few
CASSLSTGANKGNEQFF
TGTGCCAGCAGCTTATCGACAGGGGCAAACAAAGGGAATGAGCAGTTCTTC
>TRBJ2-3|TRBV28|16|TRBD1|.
CASSDPGTVSTDTQYF
TGTGCCAGCAGTGATCCCGGGACAGTAAGCACAGATACGCAGTATTTT
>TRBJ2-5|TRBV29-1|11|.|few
CSVGGRETQYF
TGCAGCGTTGGTGGGCGAGAGACCCAGTACTTC
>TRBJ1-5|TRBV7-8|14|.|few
CASSGRDPNQPQHF
TGTGCCAGCAGCGGGAGGGATCCTAATCAGCCCCAGCATTTT
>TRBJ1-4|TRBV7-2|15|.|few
CASSLDSRHGSVMFF
TGTGCCAGCAGCTTGGACAGCCGACACGGTTCAGTAATGTTTTTT
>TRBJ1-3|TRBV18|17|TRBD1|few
CASSPVFTGVSGNTIYF
TGTGCCAGCTCACCAGTATTCACAGGGGTCTCTGGAAACACCATATATTTT
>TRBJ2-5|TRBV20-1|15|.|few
CSARDIREQAETQYF
TGCAGTGCTAGAGATATAAGGGAGCAGGCGGAGACCCAGTACTTC
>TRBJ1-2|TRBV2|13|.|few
CASRGRGSYGYTF
TGTGCCAGCAGGGGCCGGGGATCTTATGGCTACACCTTC
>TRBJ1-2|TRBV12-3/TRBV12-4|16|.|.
CASSLSLMLHNYGYTF
TGTGCCAGCAGTTTATCCCTAATGCTCCATAACTATGGCTACACCTTC
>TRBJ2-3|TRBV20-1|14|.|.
CSATEGVSTDTQYF
TGCAGTGCTACCGAGGGAGTTAGCACAGATACGCAGTATTTT
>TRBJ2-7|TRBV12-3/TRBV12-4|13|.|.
CASSRGGQYEQYF
TGTGCCAGCAGCCGGGGGGGACAGTACGAGCAGTACTTC
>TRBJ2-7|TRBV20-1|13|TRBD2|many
CSARRLAEGEQYF
TGCAGTGCTAGGAGGCTAGCGGAGGGAGAGCAGTACTTC
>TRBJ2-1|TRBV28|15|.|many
CASRHKGGTLVEQFF
TGTGCCAGCAGACATAAAGGGGGGACATTAGTGGAGCAGTTCTTC
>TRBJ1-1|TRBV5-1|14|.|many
CASRAPETNTEAFF
TGCGCCAGCCGAGCCCCTGAAACGAACACTGAAGCTTTCTTT
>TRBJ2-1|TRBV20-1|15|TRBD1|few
CSASHPRQGRNEQFF
TGCAGTGCCAGCCACCCGAGACAGGGGAGAAATGAGCAGTTCTTC
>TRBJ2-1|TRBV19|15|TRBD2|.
CASSGNLAGLHEQFF
TGTGCCAGTAGTGGAAACCTAGCGGGGTTGCATGAGCAGTTCTTC
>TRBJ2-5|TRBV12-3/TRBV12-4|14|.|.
CASSTLTDQETQYF
TGTGCCAGCAGTACTCTTACCGACCAAGAGACCCAGTACTTC
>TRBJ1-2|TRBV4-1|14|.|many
CASSQDAGSYGYTF
TGCGCCAGCAGCCAAGATGCAGGGAGCTATGGCTACACCTTC
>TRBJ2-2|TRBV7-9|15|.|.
CASTHPGLNTGELFF
TGTGCCAGCACCCACCCGGGACTGAACACCGGGGAGCTGTTTTTT
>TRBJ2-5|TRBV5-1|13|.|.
CASSLSPRETQYF
TGCGCCAGCAGCTTGAGCCCTCGAGAGACCCAGTACTTC
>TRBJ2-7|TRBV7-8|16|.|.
CASSLGRDILSYEQYF
TGTGCCAGCAGCTTAGGTCGGGACATACTCTCCTACGAGCAGTACTTC
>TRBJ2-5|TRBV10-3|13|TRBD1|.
CAIRGGQEETQYF
TGTGCCATCAGGGGGGGACAGGAAGAGACCCAGTACTTC
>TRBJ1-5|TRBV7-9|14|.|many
CASSDRTVNQPQHF
TGTGCCAGCAGCGACCGGACAGTCAATCAGCCCCAGCATTTT
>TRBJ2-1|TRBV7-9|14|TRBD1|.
CASSLVTGGDEQFF
TGTGCCAGCAGCTTAGTCACAGGGGGCGATGAGCAGTTCTTC
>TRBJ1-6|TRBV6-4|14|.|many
CASSDGGPNSPLHF
TGTGCCAGCAGTGACGGGGGCCCGAATTCACCCCTCCACTTT
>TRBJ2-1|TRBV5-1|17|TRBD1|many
CASSPDPTRTGRDEQFF
TGCGCCAGCAGCCCCGACCCTACACGGACAGGCCGGGATGAGCAGTTCTTC
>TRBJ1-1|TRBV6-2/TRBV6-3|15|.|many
CASSYSFKKNTEAFF
TGTGCCAGCAGTTACTCGTTTAAGAAGAACACTGAAGCTTTCTTT